This passage covers 22 T cell receptor beta chains from one sample sequenced in a study of T cell responses to AZD1222 COVID-19 vaccine. Repertoires were generated with immunoSEQ multiplex PCR, while TCRdb's copy carries only in-frame clones and drops some. This sample has around 100,000 clones; around 87% occur once, and the top ten carry 4% to 5%. Sequencing used peripheral blood, obtained on day 0 of MenACWY control vaccination. The receptors were sampled from an adult in good health.

This chain links TRBV18 with TRBJ2-1; perhaps TRBD2 as D (6 bases). Trimming took 1 base from V and 0 from J, leaving 7 bases between them. This CDR3 spans 15 amino acids. Per the germline V gene, CDR1 is KGHSH and CDR2 is LQKENI. The CDR3 loop reads CASSPLADSYNEQFF. The CDR3 nucleotides are TGTGCCAGCTCACCACTAGCGGACTCCTACAATGAGCAGTTCTTC.

This chain joins TRBV7-2 and TRBJ2-2; 7 bases match TRBD2. This CDR3 has 16 amino acids. V dropped 0 bases and J dropped 1; count of bases not matched to a gene: 2. The germline V gene has CDR1 SGHTA and CDR2 FQGNSA. The CDR3 sequence is CASSLASGGNTGELFF. The CDR3 DNA sequence: TGTGCCAGCAGCTTAGCTTCGGGAGGGAACACCGGGGAGCTGTTTTTT.

The chain links TRBV23-1 to TRBJ1-5, with TRBD1 as a possible D gene (5 bases). TRBV23-1 is an open reading frame whose function is uncertain. The V and J ends lost 7 bases and 2 bases respectively, with 21 bases between them. The CDR3 runs to 17 residues. The DNA of the CDR3 is TGCGCCAGCATTTCATTGCGTTTTAGGGGTTGCAATCAGCCCCAGCATTTT. This sequence encodes CASISLRFRGCNQPQHF.

This chain joins TRBV2 and TRBJ2-5; TRBD1 is a possible D gene (6 bases). CDR3 length equals 13 residues. Germline CDR1 SNHLY, CDR2 FYNNEI. V lost 7 bases and J 4 bases, leaving 13 bases between the germline ends. CDR3 bases: TGTGCCAGCAAGTCAGGGGATGGAGAGACCCAGTACTTC. Amino acid sequence: CASKSGDGETQYF.

This clone turned up a few times. The chain links TRBV11-2 to TRBJ1-2; D perhaps matches TRBD1 (6 bases). Trimming removed 3 bases at V and 4 bases at J, with 21 bases between. Looked up from germline, CDR1 is SGHAT and CDR2 is FQNNGV. The CDR3 sequence is 17 residues long. The CDR3 DNA follows: TGTGCCAGCAGCTTGGGGATACAGGGAACCTTCGTCTATGGCTACACCTTC. As protein: CASSLGIQGTFVYGYTF. The entire variable domain, with the rest obtained from reference TRBV11-2 and TRBJ1-2, is as follows: EAGVAQSPRYKIIEKRQSVAFWCNPISGHATLYWYQQILGQGPKLLIQFQNNGVVDDSQLPKDRFSAERLKGVDSTLKIQPAKLEDSAVYLCASSLGIQGTFVYGYTFGSGTRLTVV.

The V gene is TRBV19, the J gene TRBJ1-2; D not certain. V gave up 7 bases and J gave up 4 bases, with 7 bases separating them. The CDR3 extends over 11 amino acids. Germline V lookup: CDR1 LNHDA, CDR2 SQIVND (reference sequence). The CDR3, as DNA: TGTGCCAGTACAGGACTCTATGGCTACACCTTC. This gives the protein CASTGLYGYTF.

The chain links TRBV11-2 to TRBJ1-1; a weak D match, TRBD1 (5 bases). The CDR3 contains 14 residues. Germline-derived CDR1 and CDR2 are SGHAT and FQNNGV. V dropped 1 base and J dropped 6 bases, with 12 bases sitting between them. This chain's CDR3 is CASSLGNGDPEAFF. CDR3 nucleotide sequence: TGTGCCAGCAGCTTAGGTAACGGGGACCCTGAAGCTTTCTTT.

This clone was seen a handful of times. This chain connects TRBV19 to TRBJ2-3, with 7 bases fitting TRBD1. Germline CDR1 and CDR2: LNHDA and SQIVND (reference sequence). CDR3 size: 15 residues. V shed 5 bases, J shed 6 bases, and the junction held 11 bases outside the gene matches. The CDR3: CASSDQGGIGDTQYF. CDR3 nucleotide sequence: TGTGCCAGTAGTGACCAAGGGGGCATTGGGGATACGCAGTATTTT.

The rearrangement uses TRBV7-6 and TRBJ2-2; no definite D call. The ends were cut back, 4 bases at V and 2 bases at J, with 11 bases in the middle. The length of the CDR3 is 15 residues. Germline V gives CDR1 SGHVS, CDR2 FNYEAQ. CDR3 DNA: TGTGCCAGCAGCTCGATTGGCCACAACACCGGGGAGCTGTTTTTT. Translation: CASSSIGHNTGELFF.

This chain uses TRBV5-1 with TRBJ1-1; a weak D match, TRBD1 (5 bases). With 4 bases removed from V and 1 base from J, the gap between germline ends came to 14 bases. The germline V gene has CDR1 SGHRS and CDR2 YFSETQ. The CDR3 sequence is 15 residues long. The CDR3 region is CASSPRGPENTEAFF. The CDR3 DNA sequence: TGCGCCAGCAGCCCCCGGGGCCCCGAGAACACTGAAGCTTTCTTT. Complete variable domain (other parts from reference TRBV5-1 and TRBJ1-1): KAGVTQTPRYLIKTRGQQVTLSCSPISGHRSVSWYQQTPGQGLQFLFEYFSETQRNKGNFPGRFSGRQFSNSRSEMNVSTLELGDSALYLCASSPRGPENTEAFFGQGTRLTVV.

The chain carries TRBV6-4 and TRBJ2-7; D not resolved. This CDR3 spans 19 amino acids. Between the trimmed V and J ends, which lost 8 bases and 2 bases, there was a span of 31 bases. Germline CDR1 is MRHNA and CDR2 is SNTAGT. The CDR3 coding sequence is TGTGCCAGCGAGTCCCCACACTTCCCTCCCCAGTTTGAAACCTACGAGCAGTACTTC. Its translation: CASESPHFPPQFETYEQYF.

J is TRBJ2-7 and V is TRBV28; the match to TRBD2 covers 7 bases. The CDR3 has 15 residues. The V gene end was trimmed by 1 base and the J gene end by 1 base; junction bases not matched to a gene: 4. The germline V gene has CDR1 MDHEN and CDR2 SYDVKM. The CDR3 region has the DNA TGTGCCAGCAGTTTATCGGCTAGCGGTTCCTACGAGCAGTACTTC. This sequence encodes CASSLSASGSYEQYF. Full variable domain (outside the CDR3, taken from reference TRBV28 and TRBJ2-7): DVKVTQSSRYLVKRTGEKVFLECVQDMDHENMFWYRQDPGLGLRLIYFSYDVKMKEKGDIPEGYSVSREKKERFSLILESASTNQTSMYLCASSLSASGSYEQYFGPGTRLTVT.

This clone appeared a few times. The chain recombines TRBV10-3 with TRBJ1-3; TRBD1 might be the D (6 bases). The V and J ends lost 6 bases and 0 bases respectively, with 9 bases between them. Germline CDR1 is ENHRY and CDR2 is SYGVKD. The CDR3 runs to 14 residues. The CDR3: CAIRTGLSGNTIYF. CDR3 sequence (DNA): TGTGCCATCAGGACAGGACTCTCTGGAAACACCATATATTTT.

The gene calls are TRBV9 and TRBJ2-1; TRBD2 aligns across 7 bases. Trimming at V came to 2 bases and at J to 8 bases, leaving 10 bases not matched to a gene. The germline gives CDR1 SGDLS, CDR2 YYNGEE. CDR3 size: 15 residues. The CDR3 DNA follows: TGTGCCAGCAGCGTTGGGGGGAGGGCCAGCGATGAGCAGTTCTTC. As protein: CASSVGGRASDEQFF. Full variable domain (outside the CDR3, taken from reference TRBV9 and TRBJ2-1): DSGVTQTPKHLITATGQRVTLRCSPRSGDLSVYWYQQSLDQGLQFLIQYYNGEERAKGNILERFSAQQFPDLHSELNLSSLELGDSALYFCASSVGGRASDEQFFGPGTRLTVL.

The genes are TRBV14 and TRBJ1-1; D possibly corresponds to TRBD1 (6 bases). The germline V gene encodes CDR1 SGHDN and CDR2 FVKESK. CDR3 size: 16 residues. Trimming removed 1 base at V and 1 base at J, with 13 bases between. In nucleotides, the CDR3 is TGTGCCAGCAGCCAAGGGGGCGGGGGGCGGAACACTGAAGCTTTCTTT. Protein sequence: CASSQGGGGRNTEAFF.

This rearrangement joins TRBV3-1 (or the pseudogene TRBV3-2) to TRBJ1-5; TRBD1 might be the D (5 bases). Trimming cost V 2 bases and J 2 bases, with 19 bases left between them. Germline values: CDR1 LGHDT, CDR2 YNNKEL (reference sequence). The CDR3 totals 18 residues. The CDR3, as DNA: TGTGCCAGCAGCCAAAAGGACAAAGAGTTAGGGGGCAATCAGCCCCAGCATTTT. This sequence encodes CASSQKDKELGGNQPQHF.

The chain combines TRBV7-9 with TRBJ1-2; possibly TRBD1 for D (5 bases). The CDR3 extends over 13 amino acids. Trimming cost V 5 bases and J 3 bases, with 10 bases left between them. Germline V gene data show CDR1 as SEHNR and CDR2 as FQNEAQ (reference sequence). The CDR3 spells CASSRTTDYGYTF. The DNA for the CDR3 is TGTGCCAGCAGCAGAACGACAGACTATGGCTACACCTTC.

This chain links TRBV3-1 (or the pseudogene TRBV3-2) with TRBJ2-1; 9 bases map to TRBD2. Per the germline V gene, CDR1 is LGHDT and CDR2 is YNNKEL (reference sequence). CDR3 size: 16 residues. After removal of 4 bases from V and 9 bases from J, the junction contained 13 bases not matched to a gene. This chain's CDR3 is CASSRRTSDEGGEQFF. The CDR3 bases are TGTGCCAGCAGCCGTCGGACTAGCGATGAGGGCGGTGAGCAGTTCTTC.

This chain links TRBV14 with TRBJ1-4; no definite D call. Trimming cost V 3 bases and J 5 bases, with 7 bases left between them. Per the germline V gene, CDR1 is SGHDN and CDR2 is FVKESK. CDR3 length: 13 amino acids. The CDR3 loop reads CASSQALNEKLFF. In DNA form, the CDR3 reads TGTGCCAGCAGCCAGGCACTGAATGAAAAACTGTTTTTT.

The chain has TRBV6-5 and TRBJ1-1, with D tentatively TRBD1 (5 bases). CDR1 MNHEY and CDR2 SVGAGI come from the germline V gene. Trimming stripped 4 bases from V and 1 base from J, with 13 bases between. This CDR3 has 15 amino acids. CDR3 in amino acids: CASSSLGAGNTEAFF. As DNA, the CDR3 is TGTGCCAGCAGTTCCCTAGGGGCGGGGAACACTGAAGCTTTCTTT.

This chain uses TRBV2 with TRBJ1-5; TRBD1 might be the D (5 bases). There are 12 residues in the CDR3. Trimming removed 7 bases at V and 7 bases at J, with 11 bases between. Germline V lookup: CDR1 SNHLY, CDR2 FYNNEI. The CDR3 sequence: CASTGGGQPQHF. CDR3 DNA: TGTGCCAGCACGGGTGGGGGGCAGCCCCAGCATTTT.

The chain has TRBV4-1 and TRBJ1-5; D call uncertain. The CDR3 is made up of 15 amino acids. Trimming removed 4 bases from V and 0 bases from J, with 10 bases in between. Germline V CDR1 and CDR2: MGHRA, YSYEKL. CDR3 in DNA: TGCGCCAGCAGCCTCCGGCATCTTAGCAATCAGCCCCAGCATTTT. Translation gives CASSLRHLSNQPQHF.